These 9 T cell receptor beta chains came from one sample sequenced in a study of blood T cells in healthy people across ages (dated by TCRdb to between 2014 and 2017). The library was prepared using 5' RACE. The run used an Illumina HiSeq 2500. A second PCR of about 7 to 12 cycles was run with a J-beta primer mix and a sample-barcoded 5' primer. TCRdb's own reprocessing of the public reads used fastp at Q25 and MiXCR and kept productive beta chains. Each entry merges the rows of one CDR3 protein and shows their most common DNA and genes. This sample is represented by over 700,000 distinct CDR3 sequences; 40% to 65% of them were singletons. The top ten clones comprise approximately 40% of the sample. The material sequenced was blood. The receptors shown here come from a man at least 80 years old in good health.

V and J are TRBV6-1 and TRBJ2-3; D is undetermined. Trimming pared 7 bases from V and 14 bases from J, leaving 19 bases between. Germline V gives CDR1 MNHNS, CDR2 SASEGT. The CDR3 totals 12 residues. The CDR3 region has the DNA TGTGCCAGCACCAAGGAGCACAGATACGCGTATTTT. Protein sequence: CASTKEHRYAYF.

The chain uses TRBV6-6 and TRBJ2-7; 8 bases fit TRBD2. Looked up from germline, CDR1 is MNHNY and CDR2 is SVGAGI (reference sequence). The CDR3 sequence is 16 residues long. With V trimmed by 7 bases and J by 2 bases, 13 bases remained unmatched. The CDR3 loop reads CASITRRGGRPYEQYF. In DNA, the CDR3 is TGTGCCAGCATCACCCGACGGGGGGGTCGTCCCTACGAGCAGTACTTC.

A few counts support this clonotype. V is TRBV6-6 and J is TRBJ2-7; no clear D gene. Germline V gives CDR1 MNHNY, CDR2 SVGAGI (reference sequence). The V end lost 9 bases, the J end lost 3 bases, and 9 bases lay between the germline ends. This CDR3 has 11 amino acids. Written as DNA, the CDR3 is TGTGCCAGTTTAGGTGACTACGAGCAGTACTTC. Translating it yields CASLGDYEQYF.

The CDR3 DNA reads as TGCAGTGCTCCAGGGACGAGGGGCAGGACAGATACGCAGTATTTT. This gives the protein CSAPGTRGRTDTQYF. V gene TRBV20-1 combines with J gene TRBJ2-3; tentatively, D is TRBD1 or TRBD2 (5 bases each). The V and J ends lost 5 bases and 3 bases respectively, with 18 bases between them. The germline CDR1 and CDR2 sequences are DFQATT and SNEGSKA (reference sequence). The CDR3 sequence is 15 residues long.

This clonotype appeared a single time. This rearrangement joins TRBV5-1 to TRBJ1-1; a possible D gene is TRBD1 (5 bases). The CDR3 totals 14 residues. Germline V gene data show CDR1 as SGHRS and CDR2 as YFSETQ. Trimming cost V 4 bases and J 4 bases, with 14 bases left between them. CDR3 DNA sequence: TGCGCCAGCAGCGCTCAGTACGGGGGCACTGAAGCTTTCTTT. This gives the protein CASSAQYGGTEAFF.

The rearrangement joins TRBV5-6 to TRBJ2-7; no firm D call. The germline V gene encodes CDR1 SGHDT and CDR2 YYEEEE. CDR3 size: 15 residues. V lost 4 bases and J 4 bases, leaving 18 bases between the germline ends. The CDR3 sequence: CASSRPGRSLYEQYF. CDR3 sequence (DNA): TGTGCCAGCAGCCGGCCCGGACGGAGCCTATACGAGCAGTACTTC.

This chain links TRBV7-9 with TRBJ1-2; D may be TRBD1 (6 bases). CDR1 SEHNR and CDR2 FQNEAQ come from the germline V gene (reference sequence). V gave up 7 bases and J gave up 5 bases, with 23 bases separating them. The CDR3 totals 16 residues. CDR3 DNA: TGTGCCAGCAACTTTGACGGGACACTGCTAAGTTATGGCTACACCTTC. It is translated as CASNFDGTLLSYGYTF.

CDR3 amino acids: CASSITAATNEKLFF. CDR3 bases: TGTGCCAGCAGTATCACAGCCGCAACTAATGAAAAACTGTTTTTT. This chain joins TRBV6-5 and TRBJ1-4, with D hard to call. The CDR3 runs to 15 residues. The V gene lost 5 bases and the J gene lost 0 bases, with 10 bases spanning the gap. CDR1 and CDR2 from the germline V gene are MNHEY and SVGAGI.

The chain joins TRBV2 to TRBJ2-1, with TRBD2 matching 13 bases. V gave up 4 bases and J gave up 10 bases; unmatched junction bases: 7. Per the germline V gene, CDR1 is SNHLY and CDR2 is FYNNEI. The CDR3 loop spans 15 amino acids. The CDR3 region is CASSGLAGGRSEQFF. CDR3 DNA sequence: TGTGCCAGCAGTGGACTAGCGGGAGGCAGAAGCGAGCAGTTCTTC.